The text below deals with one TCR beta chain. Libraries were prepared by immunoSEQ multiplex PCR; TCRdb keeps only in-frame clonotypes and omits some of them. This table holds about 140,000 clones, over 85% found once. In germline, CDR1 is LGHDT, CDR2 YNNKEL (reference sequence). V trimming: 0 bases; J trimming: 7 bases; junction bases outside the gene matches: 8. This CDR3 has 16 amino acids. The sample comes from a study of control samples from healthy donors and cancer patients. The specimen sequenced was blood. The chain carries TRBV3-1 (or the pseudogene TRBV3-2) and TRBJ2-1; 8 nucleotides agree with TRBD2. The TCR comes from a man younger than 40 in good health. CDR3: CASSQEPGGPRNEQFF. Here the CDR3 DNA reads TGTGCCAGCAGCCAAGAGCCGGGAGGGCCCAGAAATGAGCAGTTCTTC.